This TCR beta chain was retrieved from a study of T cell responses to AZD1222 COVID-19 vaccine. The study, taken as a whole, reports: Repertoires were obtained only post-peak T cell response. Possibly, clonal diversity was underestimated; donors were largely white British and included more females. The number of AZD1222 recipients seropositive at baseline was only 5 to 7.

Remarks on this clone: Its antigen remains unidentified.

V was shortened by 5 bases and J by 0 bases, with 9 bases between the two germline ends. Germline V gene lookup returns CDR1 SGHTA and CDR2 FQGTGA. The CDR3 contains 14 residues. Assay used: immunoSEQ multiplex PCR; TCRdb lists only in-frame clones, some missing. The sample carries 210,000 or so clones, 85% to 95% recorded once. The receptor's source is an adult in good health. The gene calls are TRBV7-3 and TRBJ2-3; TRBD2 is a possible D gene (5 bases). The specimen comprised peripheral blood, sampled on day 0 of MenACWY control vaccination. The CDR3 protein is CASSKGLSTDTQYF. The CDR3 nucleotides are TGTGCCAGCAGCAAAGGACTGAGCACAGATACGCAGTATTTT.